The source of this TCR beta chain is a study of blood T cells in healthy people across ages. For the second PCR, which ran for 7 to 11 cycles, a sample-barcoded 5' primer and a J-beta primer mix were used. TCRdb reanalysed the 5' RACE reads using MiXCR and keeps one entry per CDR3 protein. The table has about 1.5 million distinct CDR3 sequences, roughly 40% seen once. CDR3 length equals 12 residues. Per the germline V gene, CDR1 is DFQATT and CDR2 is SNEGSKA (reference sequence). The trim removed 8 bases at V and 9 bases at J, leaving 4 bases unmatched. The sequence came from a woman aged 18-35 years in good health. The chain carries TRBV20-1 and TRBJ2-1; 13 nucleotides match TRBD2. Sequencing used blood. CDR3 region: CSRTSGSSEQFF. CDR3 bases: TGCAGTAGGACTAGCGGGAGTTCTGAGCAGTTCTTC.